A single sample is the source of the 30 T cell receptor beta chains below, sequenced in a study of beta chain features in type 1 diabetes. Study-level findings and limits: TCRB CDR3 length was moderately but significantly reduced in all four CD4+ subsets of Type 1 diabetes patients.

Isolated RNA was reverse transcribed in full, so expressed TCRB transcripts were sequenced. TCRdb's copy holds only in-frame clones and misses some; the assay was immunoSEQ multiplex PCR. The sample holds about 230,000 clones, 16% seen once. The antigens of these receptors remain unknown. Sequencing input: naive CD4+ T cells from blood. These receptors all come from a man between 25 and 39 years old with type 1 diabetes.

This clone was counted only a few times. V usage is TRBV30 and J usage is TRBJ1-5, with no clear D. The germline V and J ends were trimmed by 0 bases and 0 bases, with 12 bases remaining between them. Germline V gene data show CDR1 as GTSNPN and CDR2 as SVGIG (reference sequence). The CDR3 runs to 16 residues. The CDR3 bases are TGTGCCTGGAGTGTACTGGTGGGATATAGCAATCAGCCCCAGCATTTT. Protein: CAWSVLVGYSNQPQHF.

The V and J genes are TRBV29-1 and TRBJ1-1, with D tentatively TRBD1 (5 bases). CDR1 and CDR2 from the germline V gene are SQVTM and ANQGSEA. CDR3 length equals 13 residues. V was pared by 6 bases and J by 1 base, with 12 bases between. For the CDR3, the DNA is TGCAGCGTCCATTGGAGGGGGAACACTGAAGCTTTCTTT. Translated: CSVHWRGNTEAFF. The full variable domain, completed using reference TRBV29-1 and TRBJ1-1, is SAVISQKPSRDICQRGTSLTIQCQVDSQVTMMFWYRQQPGQSLTLIATANQGSEATYESGFVIDKFPISRPNLTFSTLTVSNMSPEDSSIYLCSVHWRGNTEAFFGQGTRLTVV.

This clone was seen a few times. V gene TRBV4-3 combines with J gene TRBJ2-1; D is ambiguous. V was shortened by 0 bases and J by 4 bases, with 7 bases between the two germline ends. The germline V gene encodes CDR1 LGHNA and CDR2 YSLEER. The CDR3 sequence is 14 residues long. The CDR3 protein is CASSQDRLYNEQFF. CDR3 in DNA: TGCGCCAGCAGCCAAGATAGGCTTTACAATGAGCAGTTCTTC.

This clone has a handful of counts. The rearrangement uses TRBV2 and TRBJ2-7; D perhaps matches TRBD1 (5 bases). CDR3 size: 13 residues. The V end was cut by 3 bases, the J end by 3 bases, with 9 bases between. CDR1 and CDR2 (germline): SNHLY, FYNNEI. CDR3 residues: CASSDGDSYEQYF. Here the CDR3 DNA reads TGTGCCAGCAGTGATGGAGACAGCTACGAGCAGTACTTC.

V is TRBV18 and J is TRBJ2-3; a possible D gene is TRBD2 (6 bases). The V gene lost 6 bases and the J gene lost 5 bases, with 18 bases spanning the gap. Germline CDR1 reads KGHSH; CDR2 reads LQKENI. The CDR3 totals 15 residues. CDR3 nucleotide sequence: TGTGCCAGCTCGCGACCGGTGGCGGGAATAGATACGCAGTATTTT. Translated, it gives CASSRPVAGIDTQYF.

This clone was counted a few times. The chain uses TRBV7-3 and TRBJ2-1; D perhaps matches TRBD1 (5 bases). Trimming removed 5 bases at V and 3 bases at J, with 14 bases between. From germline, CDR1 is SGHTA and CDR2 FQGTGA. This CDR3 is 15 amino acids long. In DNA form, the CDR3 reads TGTGCCAGCAGCGCCCAAGGGGTGGGCTACAATGAGCAGTTCTTC. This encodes CASSAQGVGYNEQFF. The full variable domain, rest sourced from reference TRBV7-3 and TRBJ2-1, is GAGVSQTPSNKVTEKGKYVELRCDPISGHTALYWYRQSLGQGPEFLIYFQGTGAADDSGLPNDRFFAVRPEGSVSTLKIQRTERGDSAVYLCASSAQGVGYNEQFFGPGTRLTVL.

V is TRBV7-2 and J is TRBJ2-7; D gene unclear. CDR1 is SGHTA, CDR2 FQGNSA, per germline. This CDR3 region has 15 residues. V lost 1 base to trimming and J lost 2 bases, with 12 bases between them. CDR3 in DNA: TGTGCCAGCAGCTTAGTGTCGAAGGTTGCCTACGAGCAGTACTTC. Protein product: CASSLVSKVAYEQYF.

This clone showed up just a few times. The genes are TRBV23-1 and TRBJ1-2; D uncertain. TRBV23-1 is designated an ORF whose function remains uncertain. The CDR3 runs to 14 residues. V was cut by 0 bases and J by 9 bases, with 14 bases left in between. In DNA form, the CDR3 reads TGCGCCAGCAGTCAATCGAAAAGGCCGTCCAGCTACACCTTC. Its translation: CASSQSKRPSSYTF.

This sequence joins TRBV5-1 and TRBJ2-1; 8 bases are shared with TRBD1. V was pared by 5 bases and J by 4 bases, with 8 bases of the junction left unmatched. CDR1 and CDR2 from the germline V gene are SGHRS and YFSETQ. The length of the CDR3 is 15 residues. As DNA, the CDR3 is TGCGCCAGCAGGGCGTACGGACAGGGATACAATGAGCAGTTCTTC. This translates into CASRAYGQGYNEQFF.

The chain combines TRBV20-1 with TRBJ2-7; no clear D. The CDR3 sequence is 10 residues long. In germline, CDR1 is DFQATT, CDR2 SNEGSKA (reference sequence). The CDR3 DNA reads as TGCAGCGCCCAGGTCGCCGAGCAGTACTTC. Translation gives CSAQVAEQYF.

CDR3 DNA: TGTGCCAGCAGCCCAATGACTAGCGGGATATTAACAGATACGCAGTATTTT. Translation gives CASSPMTSGILTDTQYF. The chain carries TRBV5-4 and TRBJ2-3; 11 nucleotides line up with TRBD2. The length of the CDR3 is 17 residues. Germline loops: CDR1 SGHNT, CDR2 YYREEE (reference sequence). The junction had 10 bases not matched to a gene; V was cut back by 4 bases and J by 3 bases.

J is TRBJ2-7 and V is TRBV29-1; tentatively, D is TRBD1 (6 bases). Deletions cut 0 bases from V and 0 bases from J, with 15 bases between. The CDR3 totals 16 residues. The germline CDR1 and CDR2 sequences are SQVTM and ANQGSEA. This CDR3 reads CSVEDDWQGSSYEQYF. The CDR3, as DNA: TGCAGCGTTGAAGACGATTGGCAGGGGAGCTCCTACGAGCAGTACTTC.

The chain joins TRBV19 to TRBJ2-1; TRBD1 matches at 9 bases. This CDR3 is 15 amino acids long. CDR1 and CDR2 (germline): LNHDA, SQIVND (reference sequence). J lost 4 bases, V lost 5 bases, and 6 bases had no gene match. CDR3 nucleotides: TGTGCCAGTAGTCCCGGGGACAGGGCATACAATGAGCAGTTCTTC. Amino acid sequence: CASSPGDRAYNEQFF.

The CDR3 DNA sequence: TGTGCCTGGAGTGGCGGACAGACCAAGCAGTACTTC. This codes for CAWSGGQTKQYF. The chain links TRBV30 to TRBJ2-7; D possibly corresponds to TRBD1 (6 bases). The length of the CDR3 is 12 residues. Germline assignment: CDR1 GTSNPN and CDR2 SVGIG (reference sequence). Trimming removed 1 base at V and 8 bases at J, with 12 bases between.

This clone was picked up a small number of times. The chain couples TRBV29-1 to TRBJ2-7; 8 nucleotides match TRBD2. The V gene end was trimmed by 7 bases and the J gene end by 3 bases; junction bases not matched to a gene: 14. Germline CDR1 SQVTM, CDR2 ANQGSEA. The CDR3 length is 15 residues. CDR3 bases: TGCAGCGGGGGACTAGAAGCCCTTAGTAGCTACGAGCAGTACTTC. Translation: CSGGLEALSSYEQYF.

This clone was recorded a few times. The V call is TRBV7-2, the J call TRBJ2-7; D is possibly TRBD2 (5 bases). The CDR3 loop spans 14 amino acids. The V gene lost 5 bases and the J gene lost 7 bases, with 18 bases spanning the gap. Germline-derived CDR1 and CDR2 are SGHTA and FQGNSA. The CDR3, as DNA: TGTGCCAGCAGCCCCTTGGTGGGAGTTAGGGAGCAGTACTTC. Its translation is CASSPLVGVREQYF.

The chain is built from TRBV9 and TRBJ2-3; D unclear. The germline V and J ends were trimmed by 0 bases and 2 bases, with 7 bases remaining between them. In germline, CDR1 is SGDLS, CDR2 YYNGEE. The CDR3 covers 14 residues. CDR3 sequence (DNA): TGTGCCAGCAGCGTAGTGCGGTTCACAGATACGCAGTATTTT. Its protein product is CASSVVRFTDTQYF.

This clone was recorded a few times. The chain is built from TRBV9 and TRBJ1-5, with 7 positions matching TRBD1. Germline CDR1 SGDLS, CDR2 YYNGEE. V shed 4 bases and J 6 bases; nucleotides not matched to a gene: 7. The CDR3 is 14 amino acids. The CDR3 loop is CASSKDRAGQPQHF. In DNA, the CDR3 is TGTGCCAGCAGCAAAGACAGGGCTGGTCAGCCCCAGCATTTT.

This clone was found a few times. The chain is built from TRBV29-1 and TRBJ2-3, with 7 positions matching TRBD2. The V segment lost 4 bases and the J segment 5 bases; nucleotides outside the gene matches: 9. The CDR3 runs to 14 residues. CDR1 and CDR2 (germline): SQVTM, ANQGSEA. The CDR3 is CSVVPSGVQDTQYF. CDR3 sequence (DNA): TGCAGCGTTGTGCCTAGCGGCGTCCAAGATACGCAGTATTTT.

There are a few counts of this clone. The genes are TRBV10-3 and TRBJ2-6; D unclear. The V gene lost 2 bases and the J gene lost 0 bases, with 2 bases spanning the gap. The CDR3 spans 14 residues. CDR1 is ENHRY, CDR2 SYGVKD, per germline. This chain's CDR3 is CAISEASGANVLTF. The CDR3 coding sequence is TGTGCCATCAGTGAGGCCTCTGGGGCCAACGTCCTGACTTTC.

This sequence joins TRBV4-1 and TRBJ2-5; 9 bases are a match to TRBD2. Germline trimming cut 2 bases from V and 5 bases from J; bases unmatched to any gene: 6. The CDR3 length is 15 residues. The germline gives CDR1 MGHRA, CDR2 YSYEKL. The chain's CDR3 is CASSQPSGMGETQYF. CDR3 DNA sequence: TGCGCCAGCAGCCAACCTAGCGGGATGGGGGAGACCCAGTACTTC.

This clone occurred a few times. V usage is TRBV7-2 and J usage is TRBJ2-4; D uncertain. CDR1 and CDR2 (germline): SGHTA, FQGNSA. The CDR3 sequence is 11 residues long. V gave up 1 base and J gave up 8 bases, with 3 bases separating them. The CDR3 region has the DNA TGTGCCAGCAGCTTAGATGACATTCAGTACTTC. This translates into CASSLDDIQYF.

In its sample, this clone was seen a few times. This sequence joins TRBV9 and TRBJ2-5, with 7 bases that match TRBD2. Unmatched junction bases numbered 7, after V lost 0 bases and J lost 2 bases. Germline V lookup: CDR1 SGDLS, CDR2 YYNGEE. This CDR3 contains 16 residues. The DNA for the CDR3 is TGTGCCAGCAGCGTAGCGAGCGGGACGATACAAGAGACCCAGTACTTC. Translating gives CASSVASGTIQETQYF.

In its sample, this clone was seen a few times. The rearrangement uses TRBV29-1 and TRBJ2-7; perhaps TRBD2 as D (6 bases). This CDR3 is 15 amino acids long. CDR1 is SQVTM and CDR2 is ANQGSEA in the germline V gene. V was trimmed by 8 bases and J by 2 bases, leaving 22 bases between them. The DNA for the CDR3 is TGCAGCCCGAGGGGCGGGACTGACGGGGCCTACGAGCAGTACTTC. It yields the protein CSPRGGTDGAYEQYF.

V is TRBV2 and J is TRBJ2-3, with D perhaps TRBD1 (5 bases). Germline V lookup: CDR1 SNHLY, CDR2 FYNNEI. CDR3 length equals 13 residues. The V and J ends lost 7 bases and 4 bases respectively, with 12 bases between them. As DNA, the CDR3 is TGTGCCAGCAAAACGGACACGTCAGATACGCAGTATTTT. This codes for CASKTDTSDTQYF.

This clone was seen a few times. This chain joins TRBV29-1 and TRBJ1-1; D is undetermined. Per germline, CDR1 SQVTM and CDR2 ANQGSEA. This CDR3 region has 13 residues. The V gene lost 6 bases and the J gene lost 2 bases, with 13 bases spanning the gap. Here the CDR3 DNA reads TGCAGCGTCTATAAGCCACTTAACACTGAAGCTTTCTTT. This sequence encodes CSVYKPLNTEAFF.

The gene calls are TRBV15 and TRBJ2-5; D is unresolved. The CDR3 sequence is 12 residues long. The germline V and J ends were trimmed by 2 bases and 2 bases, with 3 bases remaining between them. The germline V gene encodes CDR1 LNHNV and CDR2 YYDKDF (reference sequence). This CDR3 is CATSRIQETQYF. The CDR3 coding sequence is TGTGCCACCAGCAGAATTCAAGAGACCCAGTACTTC.

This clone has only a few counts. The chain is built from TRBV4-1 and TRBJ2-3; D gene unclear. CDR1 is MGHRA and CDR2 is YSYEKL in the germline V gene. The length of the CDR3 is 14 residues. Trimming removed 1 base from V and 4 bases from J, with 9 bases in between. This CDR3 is CASSQGQEPDTQYF. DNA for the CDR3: TGCGCCAGCAGCCAAGGTCAAGAGCCAGATACGCAGTATTTT.

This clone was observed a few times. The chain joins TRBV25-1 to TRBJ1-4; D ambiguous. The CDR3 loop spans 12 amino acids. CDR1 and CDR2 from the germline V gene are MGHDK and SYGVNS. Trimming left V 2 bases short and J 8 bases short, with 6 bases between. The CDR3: CASSEREEKLFF. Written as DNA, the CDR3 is TGTGCCAGCAGTGAAAGGGAGGAAAAACTGTTTTTT.

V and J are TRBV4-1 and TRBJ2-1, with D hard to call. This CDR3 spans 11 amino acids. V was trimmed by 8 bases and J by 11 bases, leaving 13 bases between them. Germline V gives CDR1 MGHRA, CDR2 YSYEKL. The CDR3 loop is CASLIWAQQFF. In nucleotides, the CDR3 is TGCGCCAGCCTGATTTGGGCACAGCAGTTCTTC.